This T cell receptor (beta chain) was captured by sequencing in a study of OX40 agonist ivuxolimab in advanced cancers. The overall study: Dosing consisted of intravenous ivuxolimab at 0.01 to 10 mg/kg every 2 weeks. Males comprised approximately 84% of the group, whose mean age was about 61 years (range 23 to 79). The dose-escalation cohort had hepatocellular carcinoma, melanoma, renal cell or head and neck cancer.

Sequencing was performed with immunoSEQ multiplex PCR; in TCRdb, only in-frame clones are kept and a portion is missing. The repertoire holds about 88,000 clones, with approximately 85% as singletons. Per the germline V gene, CDR1 is SGHNT and CDR2 is YENEEA. There are 13 residues in the CDR3. V trimming: 6 bases; J trimming: 1 base; junction bases outside the gene matches: 2. The rearrangement uses TRBV11-3 and TRBJ2-5, with 7 positions matching TRBD1. The sequenced sample was CD4+ or CD8+ T cells sorted from blood, obtained in a trial of the OX40 agonist ivuxolimab. The receptor comes from an adult with an advanced solid tumor such as melanoma, head and neck, liver or kidney cancer. The CDR3 bases are TGTGCCAGCAGTGACAGGGCCCAAGAGACCCAGTACTTC. Its protein product is CASSDRAQETQYF. Filled out from reference TRBV11-3 and TRBJ2-5, the complete variable domain reads EAGVVQSPRYKIIEKKQPVAFWCNPISGHNTLYWYLQNLGQGPELLIRYENEEAVDDSQLPKDRFSAERLKGVDSTLKIQPAELGDSAVYLCASSDRAQETQYFGPGTRLLVL.